The 9 T cell receptor beta chains below all came from one sample that was sequenced in a study of shared clonotypes between healthy human individuals. Sequencing used immunoSEQ multiplex PCR; TCRdb keeps in-frame clones, though not all of them. The sample shows about 1,500,000 clones, around 95% of them seen only once. Input material: naive CD4+ T cells sorted from blood. Subset in this sample: CD45RA+ positively selected. The receptors here all came from a young man in good health.

The chain combines TRBV5-4 with TRBJ2-7; 12 bases are shared with TRBD1. Germline V lookup: CDR1 SGHNT, CDR2 YYREEE (reference sequence). The CDR3 runs 15 residues. Germline trimming cut 4 bases from V and 6 bases from J; bases unmatched to any gene: 8. CDR3 region: CASSMTGTGGGEQYF. The CDR3 bases are TGTGCCAGCAGCATGACCGGGACAGGGGGCGGCGAGCAGTACTTC.

The V and J genes are TRBV19 and TRBJ2-7, with 12 bases lining up with TRBD1. Losses at the gene ends were 8 bases for V and 2 bases for J; bases not matched to a gene: 7. The CDR3 covers 15 residues. Germline V gene data show CDR1 as LNHDA and CDR2 as SQIVND (reference sequence). The CDR3 loop reads CASHPGQGAPYEQYF. In nucleotides, the CDR3 is TGTGCCAGTCACCCGGGACAGGGGGCCCCCTACGAGCAGTACTTC.

V gene TRBV5-8 combines with J gene TRBJ1-3; no firm D call. Germline loops: CDR1 SGHTS, CDR2 YDEGEE. The CDR3 covers 14 residues. The V end lost 2 bases, the J end lost 1 base, and 7 bases lay between the germline ends. CDR3 sequence reads: CASSFRRSGNTIYF. The CDR3 nucleotides read TGTGCCAGCAGCTTCCGCAGGTCTGGAAACACCATATATTTT.

The chain joins TRBV12-5 to TRBJ2-3; D ambiguous. The germline gives CDR1 LGHNT, CDR2 FRNRAP. The CDR3 covers 18 residues. V was trimmed by 3 bases and J by 6 bases, leaving 25 bases between them. The chain's CDR3 is CASGLLTSWKPVVDTQYF. In nucleotides, the CDR3 is TGTGCTAGTGGTTTACTCACTTCTTGGAAGCCAGTGGTGGATACGCAGTATTTT.

This chain uses TRBV2 with TRBJ1-4; perhaps TRBD1 as D (6 bases). Germline V CDR1 and CDR2: SNHLY, FYNNEI. V gave up 6 bases and J gave up 4 bases, with 12 bases separating them. The CDR3 runs 14 residues. CDR3: CASRPGQLNEKLFF. The CDR3 region has the DNA TGTGCCAGCAGGCCAGGACAGCTTAATGAAAAACTGTTTTTT.

The chain carries TRBV7-3 and TRBJ2-3, with D perhaps matching TRBD2 (5 bases). The CDR3 totals 14 residues. CDR1 SGHTA and CDR2 FQGTGA come from the germline V gene. Trimming left V 2 bases short and J 1 base short, with 7 bases between. The CDR3 sequence is CASSLSGGTDTQYF. The CDR3 coding sequence is TGTGCCAGCAGCTTATCCGGGGGCACAGATACGCAGTATTTT.

Notes on this clone: Germline and junction disagree at one end, which may indicate a read error. The chain couples TRBV7-2 to TRBJ2-3; 13 bases align to TRBD2. The germline V gene has CDR1 SGHTA and CDR2 FQGNSA. This CDR3 is 17 amino acids long. The CDR3 bases are TGTGCCAGCACCAAACGGAGGACTAGCGGGAGCCCAGATACACAGTATTTT. Residues: CASTKRRTSGSPDTQYF. Drawing the rest from reference TRBV7-2 and TRBJ2-3, the complete variable domain is GAGVSQSPSNKVTEKGKDVELRCDPISGHTALYWYRQSLGQGLEFLIYFQGNSAPDKSGLPSDRFSAERTGGSVSTLTIQRTQQEDSAVYLCASTKRRTSGSPDTQYFGPGTRLTVL.

The rearrangement uses TRBV18 and TRBJ2-1; 13 bases match TRBD2. In germline, CDR1 is KGHSH, CDR2 LQKENI. Trimming removed 0 bases from V and 1 base from J; junction bases left unmatched: 9. This CDR3 contains 20 residues. DNA of the CDR3: TGTGCCAGCTCACCACCGAGATGGACTAGCGGGAGTCGGTCCTACAATGAGCAGTTCTTC. Amino acids: CASSPPRWTSGSRSYNEQFF.

The V call is TRBV28, the J call TRBJ1-2; maybe TRBD1 (6 bases). The V gene's germline CDR1 is MDHEN and CDR2 SYDVKM. The CDR3 is 15 amino acids. Trimming pared 5 bases from V and 2 bases from J, leaving 15 bases between. CDR3 protein: CASSPTTQGNYGYTF. The CDR3 region has the DNA TGTGCCAGCAGTCCGACGACACAGGGAAACTATGGCTACACCTTC.